These 29 T cell receptor beta chains share one sample of origin, sequenced in a study of CD8+ T cells in alopecia areata. RNA extraction was followed by reverse transcription into cDNA, which acted as the sequencing template. Data came from immunoSEQ multiplex PCR; TCRdb stores just in-frame clones and leaves some out. The data show a few hundred thousand clones, roughly 50% seen once. The sample was CD8+ T cells sorted from blood. The receptors derive from a human donor in good health.

This chain uses TRBV13 with TRBJ1-1; D is undetermined. Looked up from germline, CDR1 is PRHDT and CDR2 is FYEKMQ (reference sequence). The CDR3 has 13 amino acids. Deletions cut 6 bases from V and 1 base from J, with 9 bases between. CDR3 sequence: CASSTTENTEAFF. For the CDR3, the DNA is TGTGCCAGCAGTACTACAGAGAACACTGAAGCTTTCTTT.

The chain joins TRBV2 to TRBJ1-2; D remains unclear. The V gene lost 2 bases and the J gene lost 6 bases, with 13 bases spanning the gap. The CDR3 has 14 residues. Germline V CDR1 and CDR2: SNHLY, FYNNEI. As DNA, the CDR3 is TGTGCCAGCAGTGAAATGGACGGAAGGGATGGCTACACCTTC. It specifies CASSEMDGRDGYTF.

This chain links TRBV23-1 with TRBJ1-4; no clear D. TRBV23-1 falls under the ORF class, with uncertain function. Trimming cost V 0 bases and J 8 bases, with 7 bases left between them. This CDR3 comprises 13 residues. CDR3 in amino acids: CASSQSYGEKLFF. CDR3 DNA sequence: TGCGCCAGCAGTCAATCTTACGGCGAAAAACTGTTTTTT.

This sequence joins TRBV30 and TRBJ2-7; possible D gene TRBD1, 7 bases. The CDR3 consists of 13 residues. The germline CDR1 and CDR2 sequences are GTSNPN and SVGIG (reference sequence). The ends were cut back, 1 base at V and 3 bases at J, with 10 bases in the middle. The CDR3 DNA follows: TGTGCCTGGAGTGGGAGGGACAGCTACGAGCAGTACTTC. Protein sequence: CAWSGRDSYEQYF.

This rearrangement joins TRBV6-5 to TRBJ2-5; D is ambiguous. The germline V gene encodes CDR1 MNHEY and CDR2 SVGAGI. This CDR3 has 11 residues. The V gene lost 4 bases and the J gene lost 5 bases, with 5 bases spanning the gap. CDR3 coding DNA: TGTGCCAGCAGTTTCTTTGAGACCCAGTACTTC. It translates to CASSFFETQYF.

This chain's CDR3 is CASSQGRPGGGSSGANVLTF. The DNA of the CDR3 is TGCGCCAGCAGCCAAGGGCGGCCTGGGGGTGGTTCCTCTGGGGCCAACGTCCTGACTTTC. The V gene is TRBV4-1, the J gene TRBJ2-6; D may match TRBD1 or TRBD2 (5 bases each). The CDR3 sequence is 20 residues long. Trimming removed 1 base from V and 0 bases from J, with 19 bases in between. The germline gives CDR1 MGHRA, CDR2 YSYEKL.

The rearrangement links TRBV27 to TRBJ1-5, with D hard to call. From germline, CDR1 is MNHEY and CDR2 SMNVEV (reference sequence). The CDR3 spans 12 residues. Trimming removed 3 bases at V and 3 bases at J, with 3 bases between. The CDR3 DNA reads as TGTGCCAGCAGTTTTATCAATCAGCCCCAGCATTTT. It codes for CASSFINQPQHF.

This clone was seen a few times. The chain is built from TRBV9 and TRBJ2-7, with unresolved D. There are 13 residues in the CDR3. The V end lost 3 bases, the J end lost 2 bases, and 9 bases lay between the germline ends. Germline loops: CDR1 SGDLS, CDR2 YYNGEE. Written as DNA, the CDR3 is TGTGCCAGCAGCGGTGGTAGAACCTACGAGCAGTACTTC. Its protein is CASSGGRTYEQYF.

This clone was counted between two and nine times. The genes are TRBV11-1 and TRBJ2-7; D is unclear. The CDR3 spans 12 residues. The V gene's germline CDR1 is SGHAT and CDR2 FQDESV (reference sequence). V lost 4 bases and J lost 0, with 4 bases in between. In DNA form, the CDR3 reads TGTGCCAGCAGCTCGGACTCCTACGAGCAGTACTTC. Translated: CASSSDSYEQYF.

This clone was counted only a few times. The genes are TRBV5-4 and TRBJ2-7, with 9 bases identical to TRBD1. The CDR3 spans 12 residues. J lost 10 bases, V lost 3 bases, and 5 bases had no gene match. From germline, CDR1 is SGHNT and CDR2 YYREEE (reference sequence). CDR3 nucleotide sequence: TGTGCCAGCAGCTGGGGACAGGGAGAACAGTACTTC. Translating gives CASSWGQGEQYF.

This clone was detected only a few times. The chain joins TRBV6-5 to TRBJ2-7; D is possibly TRBD1 or TRBD2 (5 bases each). Per the germline V gene, CDR1 is MNHEY and CDR2 is SVGAGI. V lost 5 bases to trimming and J lost 3 bases, with 14 bases between them. The CDR3 is 14 amino acids. The DNA for the CDR3 is TGTGCCAGCAGTGAAATAGAGGGGAGCTACGAGCAGTACTTC. Translation gives CASSEIEGSYEQYF.

This clone occurred a few times. The chain uses TRBV2 and TRBJ2-7; no clear D gene. The germline gives CDR1 SNHLY, CDR2 FYNNEI. This CDR3 is built from 12 residues. V lost 1 base and J lost 1, with 2 bases in between. This CDR3 is CASSEGSYEQYF. CDR3 DNA: TGTGCCAGCAGTGAAGGGTCCTACGAGCAGTACTTC.

This clone was recorded at least ten times. The chain uses TRBV4-2 and TRBJ2-7; D ambiguous. CDR1 is LGHNA, CDR2 YNFKEQ, per germline. CDR3 length equals 15 residues. V was shortened by 0 bases and J by 2 bases, with 11 bases between the two germline ends. CDR3 in DNA: TGTGCCAGCAGCCAAGATAGTGGTGACCCCTACGAGCAGTACTTC. It yields the protein CASSQDSGDPYEQYF.

This chain links TRBV6-1 with TRBJ2-5; possibly TRBD2 for D (6 bases). This CDR3 is built from 13 residues. Trimming shortened V by 8 bases and J by 5 bases, and 15 bases separated the two germline ends. From germline, CDR1 is MNHNS and CDR2 SASEGT. For the CDR3, the DNA is TGTGCCAGCCGGGGGAGATCCGAGGAGACCCAGTACTTC. The encoded protein is CASRGRSEETQYF.

A few counts support this clone. This chain connects TRBV12-5 to TRBJ1-1, with 8 bases matching TRBD1. The CDR3 has 12 residues. Trimming removed 6 bases from V and 7 bases from J; junction bases left unmatched: 4. Germline V gene lookup returns CDR1 LGHNT and CDR2 FRNRAP. The CDR3 region has the DNA TGTGCTAGTGGCCGGACAGGGCTTGAAGCTTTCTTT. It yields the protein CASGRTGLEAFF.

This rearrangement joins TRBV4-2 to TRBJ2-1; D call uncertain. Germline loops: CDR1 LGHNA, CDR2 YNFKEQ. The CDR3 consists of 12 residues. V lost 3 bases to trimming and J lost 7 bases, with 7 bases between them. As DNA, the CDR3 is TGTGCCAGCAGCCAGGGCCTAAATGAGCAGTTCTTC. Translated: CASSQGLNEQFF.

The chain joins TRBV7-9 to TRBJ1-1, with 10 bases fitting TRBD1. Germline CDR1 reads SEHNR; CDR2 reads FQNEAQ (reference sequence). Trimming cost V 5 bases and J 4 bases; bases outside gene matches: 13. The CDR3 runs to 17 residues. CDR3 bases: TGTGCCAGCAGCCCACCATTTCCGGGACAGGGGATCACTGAAGCTTTCTTT. Amino acids: CASSPPFPGQGITEAFF.

V gene TRBV5-6 combines with J gene TRBJ2-7; tentative D call: TRBD2 (6 bases). This CDR3 is 16 amino acids long. CDR1 and CDR2 from the germline V gene are SGHDT and YYEEEE. V was clipped by 6 bases and J by 5 bases, with 24 bases between them. Here the CDR3 DNA reads TGTGCCAGCACCAAACTGCCGGGGACTGGGCAAGACGAGCAGTACTTC. Encoded protein: CASTKLPGTGQDEQYF.

The V call is TRBV27, the J call TRBJ1-2; 8 bases are a match to TRBD1. The CDR3 extends over 15 amino acids. V was clipped by 8 bases and J by 4 bases; unmatched bases: 12. Germline loops: CDR1 MNHEY, CDR2 SMNVEV (reference sequence). The CDR3 sequence: CASPRFGQGVYGYTF. CDR3 bases: TGTGCCAGCCCCCGATTCGGACAGGGAGTCTATGGCTACACCTTC.

This clone was observed once. The DNA for the CDR3 is TGTGCCAGCAGCCTCGGACTAGCGGGGGGCCAGGGAGAGACCCAGTACTTC. Its translation is CASSLGLAGGQGETQYF. V is TRBV7-9 and J is TRBJ2-5; 14 bases are shared with TRBD2. Trimming at V came to 5 bases and at J to 4 bases, leaving 9 bases not matched to a gene. The CDR3 spans 17 residues. Germline CDR1 is SEHNR and CDR2 is FQNEAQ (reference sequence).

This chain connects TRBV4-1 to TRBJ2-5; 8 nucleotides match TRBD2. CDR3 length: 15 residues. Germline values: CDR1 MGHRA, CDR2 YSYEKL. V trimming: 4 bases; J trimming: 3 bases; junction bases outside the gene matches: 7. CDR3 loop: CASSRLFSGEETQYF. The CDR3 bases are TGCGCCAGCAGCCGATTGTTTAGCGGGGAAGAGACCCAGTACTTC.

The chain carries TRBV6-5 and TRBJ2-1, with TRBD2 matching over 12 bases. V lost 2 bases and J lost 9; bases outside the gene matches: 8. Per germline, CDR1 MNHEY and CDR2 SVGAGI. This CDR3 contains 16 residues. The chain's CDR3 is CASSYHLAGGPGEQFF. CDR3 coding DNA: TGTGCCAGCAGTTACCACCTAGCGGGGGGGCCCGGTGAGCAGTTCTTC.

In its sample, this clone was seen a few times. Here the CDR3 reads CASSLRDGAFF. DNA for the CDR3: TGTGCCAGCAGCTTGCGAGACGGAGCTTTCTTT. The chain joins TRBV5-6 to TRBJ1-1; D not resolved. Trimming took 1 base from V and 10 from J, leaving 8 bases between them. Per the germline V gene, CDR1 is SGHDT and CDR2 is YYEEEE. The length of the CDR3 is 11 residues.

This CDR3 is CASSPSATEAFF. CDR3 bases: TGCGCCAGCAGCCCATCCGCCACTGAAGCTTTCTTT. This chain connects TRBV4-1 to TRBJ1-1; D gene ambiguous. V was cut by 4 bases and J by 4 bases, with 7 bases left in between. Germline CDR1 is MGHRA and CDR2 is YSYEKL. This CDR3 spans 12 amino acids.

The rearrangement uses TRBV23-1 and TRBJ1-5; D uncertain. TRBV23-1 is an open reading frame whose function is uncertain. The CDR3 extends over 12 amino acids. Trimming left V 8 bases short and J 0 bases short, with 5 bases between. Here the CDR3 reads CASRNSNQPQHF. The CDR3 DNA follows: TGCGCCAGCCGAAATAGCAATCAGCCCCAGCATTTT.

V and J are TRBV19 and TRBJ2-5; D may be TRBD1 (5 bases). Germline V CDR1 and CDR2: LNHDA, SQIVND (reference sequence). Trimming took off 3 bases at V and 4 bases at J, with 12 bases between the two ends. The CDR3 spans 14 residues. CDR3 residues: CASSIPDQGETQYF. CDR3 bases: TGTGCCAGTAGTATCCCGGACCAGGGAGAGACCCAGTACTTC.

This clone was counted between two and nine times. CDR3 residues: CATKRHWGINSPLHF. CDR3 DNA: TGTGCCACCAAAAGGCATTGGGGAATTAATTCACCCCTCCACTTT. The chain is built from TRBV19 and TRBJ1-6; D is ambiguous. The CDR3 contains 15 residues. Trimming took 10 bases from V and 6 from J, leaving 19 bases between them. The germline gives CDR1 LNHDA, CDR2 SQIVND (reference sequence).

CDR3 DNA sequence: TGTGCCAGTTCATTAGCGGGGGGGTACAATGAGCAGTTCTTC. Amino acids: CASSLAGGYNEQFF. V and J are TRBV19 and TRBJ2-1; 11 nucleotides align to TRBD2. CDR3 size: 14 residues. Germline CDR1 is LNHDA and CDR2 is SQIVND (reference sequence). After removal of 8 bases from V and 4 bases from J, the junction contained 4 bases not matched to a gene.

The chain recombines TRBV27 with TRBJ1-5, with 9 nucleotides matching TRBD1. The germline V gene encodes CDR1 MNHEY and CDR2 SMNVEV (reference sequence). V dropped 3 bases and J dropped 5; count of bases not matched to a gene: 2. This CDR3 comprises 14 residues. The CDR3 nucleotides read TGTGCCAGCAGTTTCGGGACAGGGTATCAGCCCCAGCATTTT. As protein: CASSFGTGYQPQHF.